This T cell receptor (beta chain) was obtained from a study of blood T cell repertoires in COVID-19 (TCRdb year 2020). Notes on the research overall: Collaborator samples came from the United States, Italy and Spain and covered acute and convalescent phases of COVID-19. The repertoires were released in a freely available public database meant as a resource for research on the immune response to SARS-CoV-2. Samples came from the ongoing ImmuneRACE study (first 160 participants) plus 1,254 subjects from 6 global collaborators. Where available, HLA class I and class II types were obtained from metadata supplied by the sample provider rather than from assay-based typing. The sample metadata nearly always contained a de-identified subject ID, COVID-19 status, age in years and sex. Deeply sampled blood TCRbeta repertoires from subjects exposed to, actively infected with, or recovered from COVID-19 were included in the dataset. The material from the prospective study consisted of cDNA or gDNA derived from T cells, B-cell-depleted T cells, or PBMCs.

About this clone itself: The antigen it recognizes is unknown. A junction boundary mismatches the germline segment, possibly from a read error.

One collaborating source in Seattle enrolled patients while the patients were actively infected and followed the patients over time throughout the course of disease. The collaborating institutions used their own protocols to collect whole blood in K2EDTA tubes. Collaborator samples were shipped for TCRbeta analysis as frozen whole blood, isolated PBMCs, or DNA extracted from either sample type. CDR1 and CDR2 are read off the germline V gene as MDHEN and SYDVKM. The CDR3 contains 19 residues, cysteine and phenylalanine counted. Of all the DNA, just the CDR3 is kept, 57 bases in frame from base 1. The immunoSEQ Assay, a bias-controlled multiplex PCR, was used to amplify TCRbeta CDR3 regions from genomic DNA. The original methods were these. The number of nucleated cells in each sample was estimated from the amplification of reference gene primers within the assay. Sequence reads were collapsed and filtered to measure the absolute abundance of every unique TCRbeta CDR3 rearrangement. For each sample, productive Simpson clonality was calculated as the square root of Simpson's diversity index across productive rearrangements. Held by TCRdb, this immuneACCESS table contains in-frame sequences only and omits some clones. Under half of the omission traces to an unresolved V gene where checked; the cause of the rest is unknown. V and J calls plus clone size are reproduced from that table; the DNA served to infer D and trimming. In all, the sample holds about 410,000 clones, and 75% to 90% of those were seen once. Roughly 1.4% of the sample goes to the ten largest clones.

Paper-wide results and their limitations: Clinical and demographic metadata were provided uncurated, with the amount varying by source and participant.

The specimen sequenced was peripheral blood. Recombination joined TRBV28 with TRBJ1-6, with no confident D gene call. The sequence was collected from a woman aged 40-49 years with COVID-19, enrolled during active disease. For the CDR3, the sequence is CASSLGGRTLSPYHSPLHF. The DNA sequence is as follows: TGTGCCAGCAGTTTAGGAGGGCGGACTTTAAGTCCCTATCATTCACCCCTCCACTTT.